These T cell receptor beta chains were read from a single sample in a study of identical twins. TCRdb processed the 5' RACE reads anew with MiXCR; each CDR3 protein has one entry. Of a few hundred thousand distinct CDR3 sequences in the sample, 9% to 10% were seen once. Another study also made use of these data, one on yellow fever vaccine responses in identical twins.

Sample: PBMCs. These receptors were obtained from a young woman in good health. CDR3s include the opening cysteine and the closing phenylalanine or tryptophan. D genes are given only for firm matches. Some rows mark clone size as missing; the rest say once, few, many or name a class of expanded clone.

clone size	V gene	CDR3 length	D gene	J gene	CDR3 DNA	CDR3 protein
NA	TRBV14	16	NA	TRBJ2-6	TGTGCCAGCAGCCAAGATCGGCGGCCTGGGGCCAACGTCCTGACTTTC	CASSQDRRPGANVLTF
many	TRBV11-2	14	NA	TRBJ2-1	TGTGCCAGCAGCTTTCAGGGCTCCTACAATGAGCAGTTCTTC	CASSFQGSYNEQFF
NA	TRBV20-1	16	TRBD2	TRBJ2-2	TGCAGTGCTAGAGATCTAGTCGCGGGAGTCACCGGGGAGCTGTTTTTT	CSARDLVAGVTGELFF
NA	TRBV24-1	15	TRBD1	TRBJ2-1	TGTGCCACCAGTGAGAAACAGGGGGCCCTCAATGAGCAGTTCTTC	CATSEKQGALNEQFF
NA	TRBV27	15	NA	TRBJ2-3	TGTGCCAGCAGGGCCCGGTGGACTCTTTCTAATACGCAGTATTTT	CASRARWTLSNTQYF
NA	TRBV6-5	17	TRBD2	TRBJ2-3	TGTGCCAGCAGTTACTCGCGGCTAGCGGGGGGGATAGATACGCAGTATTTT	CASSYSRLAGGIDTQYF
many	TRBV12-3/TRBV12-4	15	NA	TRBJ2-7	TGTGCCAGCAGTTTATCCTTACGGGGGAGCTACGAGCAGTACTTC	CASSLSLRGSYEQYF
many	TRBV7-2	14	TRBD1	TRBJ2-5	TGTGCCAGCAGCTTGGGACAGGGGGCAGAGACCCAGTACTTC	CASSLGQGAETQYF
few	TRBV10-1	13	NA	TRBJ2-1	TGCGCCAGCAGTGAGAGAATAGAAAATGAGCAGTTCTTC	CASSERIENEQFF
once	TRBV12-3/TRBV12-4	18	TRBD1	TRBJ1-4	TGTGCCAGCAGCCCGGGACAGGGATCATTTGCAACTAATGAAAAACTGTTTTTT	CASSPGQGSFATNEKLFF
NA	TRBV5-6	13	NA	TRBJ1-1	TGTGCCAGCAGCTCTCTCTATAACACTGAAGCTTTCTTT	CASSSLYNTEAFF
few	TRBV9	14	NA	TRBJ2-3	TGTGCCAGCAGCGTGGGACCCCGAGAAGATACGCAGTATTTT	CASSVGPREDTQYF
NA	TRBV5-4	14	TRBD1	TRBJ2-7	TGTGCCAGCAGTGGTCCGGGACAGGGTGGCGAGCAGTACTTC	CASSGPGQGGEQYF
NA	TRBV6-1	16	TRBD1	TRBJ2-7	TGTGCCAGCAGTGAAATTGGTCTGGCAGGGGGCGACGAGCAGTACTTC	CASSEIGLAGGDEQYF
few	TRBV29-1	16	NA	TRBJ2-1	TGCAGCGTTGAGGGGGCCGCGGGAACGAACTACAATGAGCAGTTCTTC	CSVEGAAGTNYNEQFF
NA	TRBV5-6	17	TRBD2	TRBJ2-2	TGTGCCAGCAGCTTGCAACTAGCGGGGGAGAACACCGGGGAGCTGTTTTTT	CASSLQLAGENTGELFF
few	TRBV12-3/TRBV12-4	13	TRBD1	TRBJ1-2	TGTGCCAGCAGTTCGGCCCGGGACAGGGGCTTCGCCTTC	CASSSARDRGFAF
once	TRBV2	16	NA	TRBJ1-6	TGTGCCAGCAGGCCGGGGGGATACTCCTATAATTCACCCCTCCACTTT	CASRPGGYSYNSPLHF